The 18 T cell receptor beta chains below were found in one sample sequenced in a study of cytomegalovirus exposure and HLA in healthy donors. PCR amplification relied on 60 Vbeta primers (plus 13 Jbeta primers). TCRdb's table, derived via immunoSEQ multiplex PCR, lists solely in-frame clones and lacks some. The table lists approximately 140,000 clones, around three quarters of them singletons. The sample consisted of PBMCs. The receptors derive from a woman aged 40 to 50 in good health and CMV-seropositive.

The chain employs TRBV10-2 and TRBJ2-7, with TRBD2 matching over 10 bases. V shed 5 bases and J 4 bases; nucleotides not matched to a gene: 17. Germline V gene lookup returns CDR1 WSHSY and CDR2 SAAADI. The CDR3 runs to 18 residues. Written as DNA, the CDR3 is TGCGCCAGCAGTACCCGTACCCCTAGCGGGGGCTCGCAGTACGAGCAGTACTTC. Amino acid sequence: CASSTRTPSGGSQYEQYF.

The chain recombines TRBV2 with TRBJ2-1; D uncertain. The V and J ends lost 0 bases and 15 bases respectively, with 12 bases between them. The germline gives CDR1 SNHLY, CDR2 FYNNEI. The CDR3 length is 12 residues. CDR3 DNA: TGTGCCAGCAGTGAAGCGCTTAATTCCAGGTTCTTC. Amino acids: CASSEALNSRFF.

V is TRBV21-1 and J is TRBJ2-1; the D call in the table, TRBD2, was not verified against the DNA. TRBV21-1 is a documented pseudogene. The length of the CDR3 is 17 residues. CDR3 nucleotide sequence: TGTGCCAGCAGCCGATCCCCTAGCGGTTCTTCCTACAATGAGCAGTTCTTC. Translation gives CASSRSPSGSSYNEQFF.

The chain carries TRBV6-6 and TRBJ1-1; D is perhaps TRBD1 (6 bases). The length of the CDR3 is 15 residues. Germline lookup yields CDR1 MNHNY and CDR2 SVGAGI (reference sequence). The V and J ends lost 1 base and 2 bases respectively, with 11 bases between them. The CDR3 DNA follows: TGTGCCAGCAGTTACTATCCGGGGACAAACACTGAAGCTTTCTTT. It yields the protein CASSYYPGTNTEAFF.

The sample holds a few counts of this clone. Other DNA sequences within the sample encode an identical CDR3. The genes are TRBV5-1 and TRBJ1-4; a possible D gene is TRBD1 (5 bases). CDR1 and CDR2 from the germline V gene are SGHRS and YFSETQ. Trimming left V 0 bases short and J 0 bases short, with 9 bases between. The CDR3 length is 16 residues. CDR3 protein: CASSLGGGATNEKLFF. The CDR3 DNA reads TGCGCCAGCAGCTTGGGAGGAGGGGCAACTAATGAAAAACTGTTTTTT.

The chain recombines TRBV9 with TRBJ2-5; the D is unclear. Trimming pared 3 bases from V and 1 base from J, leaving 10 bases between. CDR1 is SGDLS and CDR2 is YYNGEE in the germline V gene. The CDR3 sequence is 14 residues long. The CDR3 sequence is CASSETSIQETQYF. The CDR3 nucleotides read TGTGCCAGCAGCGAGACAAGTATCCAAGAGACCCAGTACTTC.

V usage is TRBV2 and J usage is TRBJ2-7, with 10 nucleotides matching TRBD2. Germline V gene lookup returns CDR1 SNHLY and CDR2 FYNNEI. The CDR3 length is 14 residues. Losses at the gene ends were 7 bases for V and 6 bases for J; bases not matched to a gene: 9. The CDR3 DNA follows: TGTGCCAGCACTGTACTAGCGGGGAGGGCCGAGCAGTACTTC. This gives the protein CASTVLAGRAEQYF.

V and J are TRBV28 and TRBJ2-1; 11 bases are a match to TRBD2. Germline CDR1 MDHEN, CDR2 SYDVKM. The CDR3 sequence is 17 residues long. The ends lost 4 bases at V and 11 bases at J; junction bases unmatched: 16. In DNA, the CDR3 is TGTGCCAGCAGTTCCCAAACCACCCCACTAGCGGGGGCGAAGCAGTTCTTC. As protein: CASSSQTTPLAGAKQFF.

This chain joins TRBV5-6 and TRBJ1-3, with TRBD1 matching over 7 bases. Germline V lookup: CDR1 SGHDT, CDR2 YYEEEE. The CDR3 extends over 15 amino acids. V dropped 5 bases and J dropped 0; count of bases not matched to a gene: 5. The CDR3 nucleotides are TGTGCCAGCAGTATCGACAGGGTCTCTGGAAACACCATATATTTT. Encoded protein: CASSIDRVSGNTIYF. Complete variable domain (other parts from reference TRBV5-6 and TRBJ1-3): DAGVTQSPTHLIKTRGQQVTLRCSPKSGHDTVSWYQQALGQGPQFIFQYYEEEERQRGNFPDRFSGHQFPNYSSELNVNALLLGDSALYLCASSIDRVSGNTIYFGEGSWLTVV.

This clone has just one count. The rearrangement uses TRBV19 and TRBJ2-2; D is perhaps TRBD2 (5 bases). This CDR3 spans 14 amino acids. Between the trimmed V and J ends, which lost 5 bases and 6 bases, there was a span of 13 bases. Germline V gene lookup returns CDR1 LNHDA and CDR2 SQIVND (reference sequence). The CDR3 is CASSPFVEAGELFF. CDR3 coding DNA: TGTGCCAGTAGTCCCTTTGTGGAGGCCGGGGAGCTGTTTTTT.

The chain links TRBV5-4 to TRBJ2-1; the match to TRBD2 covers 13 bases. CDR1 SGHNT and CDR2 YYREEE come from the germline V gene (reference sequence). V dropped 5 bases and J dropped 5; count of bases not matched to a gene: 4. This CDR3 has 15 amino acids. Here the CDR3 reads CASRGGTSGDNEQFF. CDR3 DNA sequence: TGTGCCAGCAGGGGAGGGACTAGCGGGGACAATGAGCAGTTCTTC.

The rearrangement links TRBV19 to TRBJ1-5, with 9 bases fitting TRBD1. CDR1 and CDR2 from the germline V gene are LNHDA and SQIVND (reference sequence). The CDR3 is made up of 15 amino acids. J was trimmed by 1 base and V by 4 bases; bases with no gene match: 2. As DNA, the CDR3 is TGTGCCAGTAGTACACAGGGGGCAAGCAATCAGCCCCAGCATTTT. Protein: CASSTQGASNQPQHF.

The chain uses TRBV7-2 and TRBJ2-7; 7 bases align to TRBD1. The germline CDR1 and CDR2 sequences are SGHTA and FQGNSA. V lost 6 bases, J lost 0 bases, and 5 bases stayed unmatched. This CDR3 has 14 amino acids. CDR3 protein: CASRQGSISYEQYF. The DNA of the CDR3 is TGTGCCAGCAGACAGGGGTCTATCTCCTACGAGCAGTACTTC.

Only a few counts were recorded for this clone. The chain employs TRBV19 and TRBJ1-2; 8 bases match TRBD1. The CDR3 has 13 amino acids. J was trimmed by 8 bases and V by 4 bases; bases with no gene match: 6. Germline CDR1 LNHDA, CDR2 SQIVND (reference sequence). CDR3 region: CASSTGQVRGYTF. The CDR3 region has the DNA TGTGCCAGTAGTACGGGACAGGTGCGGGGCTACACCTTC.

The genes are TRBV19 and TRBJ2-7; 9 bases fit TRBD1. The CDR3 totals 14 residues. V gave up 7 bases and J gave up 4 bases; unmatched junction bases: 8. Germline lookup yields CDR1 LNHDA and CDR2 SQIVND (reference sequence). CDR3 amino acids: CASTGQGPPYEQYF. DNA of the CDR3: TGTGCCAGTACGGGACAGGGTCCTCCGTACGAGCAGTACTTC.

The chain recombines TRBV27 with TRBJ1-2; TRBD1 might be the D (6 bases). CDR1 is MNHEY and CDR2 is SMNVEV in the germline V gene (reference sequence). Between the trimmed V and J ends, which lost 10 bases and 4 bases, there was a span of 10 bases. This CDR3 region has 11 residues. The CDR3 spells CATLGGYGYTF. DNA of the CDR3: TGTGCCACCCTAGGGGGCTATGGCTACACCTTC.

The CDR3: CASSSAAHFRSGNTIYF. CDR3 DNA: TGTGCCAGCAGTTCCGCCGCTCACTTTCGCTCTGGAAACACCATATATTTT. The V and J genes are TRBV28 and TRBJ1-3; the D is unclear. Deletions cut 4 bases from V and 0 bases from J, with 16 bases between. The germline CDR1 and CDR2 sequences are MDHEN and SYDVKM. The CDR3 is made up of 17 amino acids.

The chain recombines TRBV7-9 with TRBJ1-2; D is unresolved. V lost 2 bases and J 6 bases, leaving 7 bases between the germline ends. The germline V gene has CDR1 SEHNR and CDR2 FQNEAQ (reference sequence). The CDR3 length is 12 residues. The CDR3 here is CASSLWENGYTF. The CDR3 DNA is TGTGCCAGCAGCTTATGGGAGAATGGCTACACCTTC.